In its sample, the clone carrying this TCR beta chain was seen once. The antigen remains undetermined. The V end lost 2 bases, the J end lost 7 bases, and 12 bases lay between the germline ends. CDR1 is MGHDK and CDR2 is SYGVNS in the germline V gene. CDR3 length equals 14 residues. The data belong to a study of cytomegalovirus exposure and HLA in healthy donors. Study summary: Out of 398 genotyped donors, roughly 80% belonged to the Caucasian-associated ancestry cluster.

Primers for the PCR totalled 60 Vbeta and 13 Jbeta. Using immunoSEQ multiplex PCR, the repertoire was profiled, and TCRdb retains in-frame clones only, with some absent. In the table there are around 150,000 clones, more than 65% of which are singletons. Study-level results: HLA-A and HLA-B allele assignments for most subjects were reportedly predicted accurately using TCR beta sequences.

Sequenced sample: PBMCs. The receptor was isolated from a man between 18 and 35 years old in good health and CMV-seropositive. V gene TRBV25-1 combines with J gene TRBJ2-1, with D possibly matching TRBD1 (5 bases). As DNA, the CDR3 is TGTGCCAGCAGTGAACCGGCAGGGTCAAATGAGCAGTTCTTC. Its translation is CASSEPAGSNEQFF.